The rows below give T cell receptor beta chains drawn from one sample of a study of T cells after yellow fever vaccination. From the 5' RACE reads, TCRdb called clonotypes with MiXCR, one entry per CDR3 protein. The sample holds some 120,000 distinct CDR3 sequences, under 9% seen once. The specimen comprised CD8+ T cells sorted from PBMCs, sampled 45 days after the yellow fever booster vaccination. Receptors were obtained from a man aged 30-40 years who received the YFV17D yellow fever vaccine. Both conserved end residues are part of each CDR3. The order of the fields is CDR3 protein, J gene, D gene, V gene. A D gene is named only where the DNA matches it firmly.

CASSYSSSDWGYEQYF	TRBJ2-7	NA	TRBV6-5
CASGPYGGNQPQHF	TRBJ1-5	NA	TRBV5-5
CSAGGTSLRREQFF	TRBJ2-1	TRBD2	TRBV20-1
CASSLKRDDEKLFF	TRBJ1-4	NA	TRBV5-1
CASSFSTPGELFF	TRBJ2-2	NA	TRBV11-2
CATSDHGDTQYF	TRBJ2-3	NA	TRBV24-1
CASRHDRGGQETQYF	TRBJ2-5	NA	TRBV28
CSVVTGAEYGYTF	TRBJ1-2	NA	TRBV29-1
CASSLVGTSGPNNEQFF	TRBJ2-1	TRBD2	TRBV11-2
CASRLPPTYEQYF	TRBJ2-7	NA	TRBV7-2
CASSPLWASGSAWYEQYF	TRBJ2-7	TRBD2	TRBV11-2
CATRPLDTDTQYF	TRBJ2-3	NA	TRBV15
CASRFPIRENEQFF	TRBJ2-1	NA	TRBV12-2
CATRNSGKSYEQYF	TRBJ2-7	TRBD2	TRBV24-1
CASSRTGVYEQYF	TRBJ2-7	TRBD1	TRBV7-9
CSATRTSGRADTQYF	TRBJ2-3	TRBD2	TRBV20-1
CASSQKGGGSDTQYF	TRBJ2-3	NA	TRBV4-2
CASSYSGGSSRTDTQYF	TRBJ2-3	TRBD2	TRBV6-5
CASNGPGQAEMAAKNIQYF	TRBJ2-4	NA	TRBV19
CASSPRLAGVEETQYF	TRBJ2-5	TRBD2	TRBV4-2
CASSSRREPNYGYTF	TRBJ1-2	NA	TRBV5-1
CASSSGQANTEAFF	TRBJ1-1	TRBD1	TRBV5-1
CASGLVQGGSTDTQYF	TRBJ2-3	NA	TRBV12-5
CASSQGLFRREYVDTQYF	TRBJ2-3	NA	TRBV3-1
CASIPPNGSSNIQYF	TRBJ2-4	NA	TRBV19
CATSGNLVRAMGYNEQFF	TRBJ2-1	NA	TRBV24-1
CASSPSGRAGNEQFF	TRBJ2-1	TRBD2	TRBV7-3
CASSYVGGEPQHF	TRBJ1-5	NA	TRBV6-2/TRBV6-3
CASSLVGGAPNNEQFF	TRBJ2-1	NA	TRBV11-3
CASTMPGQENNEQFF	TRBJ2-1	TRBD1	TRBV5-4
CASSLAQDSYEQYF	TRBJ2-7	NA	TRBV7-2
CASSGVAGSSYNEQFF	TRBJ2-1	NA	TRBV2
CASSSRDSYYEQYF	TRBJ2-7	NA	TRBV28
CASSDPTEPTAGLDGNEQFF	TRBJ2-1	TRBD2	TRBV6-4
CASSLSRNTDTQYF	TRBJ2-3	NA	TRBV12-3/TRBV12-4
CASSYYGNEQFF	TRBJ2-1	NA	TRBV6-5
CSATESLDGEEQFF	TRBJ2-1	NA	TRBV20-1
CASSYDGGELFF	TRBJ2-2	NA	TRBV6-5
CASSSRVGTTEAFF	TRBJ1-1	NA	TRBV7-9
CAIRVGTDEQYF	TRBJ2-7	NA	TRBV10-3
CATSDFRSRDSYNSPLHF	TRBJ1-6	TRBD1	TRBV24-1
CASDGGNVGANVLTF	TRBJ2-6	NA	TRBV25-1
CAISEYWREGPYNEQFF	TRBJ2-1	TRBD2	TRBV10-3
CASSTLAIAGRSTCSTDTQYF	TRBJ2-3	TRBD2	TRBV7-1
CASSQELGLGETQYF	TRBJ2-5	NA	TRBV3-1
CASSEGTGLREQYF	TRBJ2-7	TRBD1	TRBV11-2
CASRAQGTYEQYF	TRBJ2-7	NA	TRBV13
CASSQDVGGGNEQFF	TRBJ2-1	NA	TRBV3-1
CASSLAESSYNEQFF	TRBJ2-1	TRBD2	TRBV6-1
CAGSYSPGGDEQFF	TRBJ2-1	TRBD2	TRBV6-5
CASVQGVNYEQYF	TRBJ2-7	NA	TRBV14
CASAPRDWSEQYF	TRBJ2-7	NA	TRBV5-6
CSALTVYEQYF	TRBJ2-7	NA	TRBV20-1